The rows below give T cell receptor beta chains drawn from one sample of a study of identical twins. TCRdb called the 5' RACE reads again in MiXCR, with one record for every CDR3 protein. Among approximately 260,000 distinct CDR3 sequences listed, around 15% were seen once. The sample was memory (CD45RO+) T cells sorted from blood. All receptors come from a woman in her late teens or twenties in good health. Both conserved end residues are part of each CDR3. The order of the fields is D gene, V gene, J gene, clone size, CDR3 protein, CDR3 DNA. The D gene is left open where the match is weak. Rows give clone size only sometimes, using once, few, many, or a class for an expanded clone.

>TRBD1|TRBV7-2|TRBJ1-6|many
CASSLAGWTGTYSPLHF
TGTGCCAGCAGCTTAGCGGGGTGGACAGGGACTTATTCACCCCTCCACTTT
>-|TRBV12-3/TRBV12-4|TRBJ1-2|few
CASSLKKGYYGYTF
TGTGCCAGCAGTTTAAAAAAGGGATACTATGGCTACACCTTC
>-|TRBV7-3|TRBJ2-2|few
CASSLSPGNTGELFF
TGTGCCAGCAGCTTAAGCCCGGGGAACACCGGGGAGCTGTTTTTT
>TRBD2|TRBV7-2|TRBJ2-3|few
CASSPSGGPTDTQYF
TGTGCCAGCAGCCCGAGCGGGGGGCCGACAGATACGCAGTATTTT
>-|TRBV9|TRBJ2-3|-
CASSVRRRTDTQYF
TGTGCCAGCAGCGTTCGACGGCGCACAGATACGCAGTATTTT
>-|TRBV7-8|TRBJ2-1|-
CASSFAGRNEQFF
TGTGCCAGCAGCTTTGCGGGGCGCAATGAGCAGTTCTTC
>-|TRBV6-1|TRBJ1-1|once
CASSDSRGAVTEAFF
TGTGCCAGCAGTGATAGTCGGGGGGCCGTCACTGAAGCTTTCTTT
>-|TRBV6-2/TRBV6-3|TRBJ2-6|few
CASTGTLGSTTSGANVLTF
TGTGCCAGCACTGGAACCCTCGGGAGTACGACCTCTGGGGCCAACGTCCTGACTTTC
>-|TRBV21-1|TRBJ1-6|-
CASRRKGSENPLHF
TGTGCCAGCAGGCGCAAGGGGTCGGAGAACCCCCTCCACTTT
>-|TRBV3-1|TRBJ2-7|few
CASSQRPGAGGEQYF
TGTGCCAGCAGCCAGCGCCCCGGGGCCGGAGGCGAGCAGTACTTC
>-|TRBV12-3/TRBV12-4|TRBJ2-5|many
CASAGRDQETQYF
TGTGCCAGCGCAGGACGGGACCAAGAGACCCAGTACTTC
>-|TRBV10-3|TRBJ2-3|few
CAISESGQLPTYTQYF
TGTGCCATCAGTGAGTCTGGGCAGTTACCTACGTATACGCAGTATTTT
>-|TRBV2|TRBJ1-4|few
CASTPDTSPYEKLFF
TGTGCCAGCACCCCCGACACGTCTCCGTATGAAAAACTGTTTTTT
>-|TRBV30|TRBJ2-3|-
CAWRVGYNRLDTQYF
TGTGCCTGGAGAGTAGGATACAACAGGTTAGATACGCAGTATTTT
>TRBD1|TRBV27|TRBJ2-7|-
CASSLSGDRAVRQYF
TGTGCCAGCAGTTTATCCGGGGACAGGGCGGTTAGGCAGTACTTC
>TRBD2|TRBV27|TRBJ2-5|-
CASSSYSTSGQETQYF
TGTGCCAGCAGTTCCTATTCGACTAGCGGCCAAGAGACCCAGTACTTC
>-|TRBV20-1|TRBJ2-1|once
CSARASRNTDEQFF
TGCAGTGCTAGAGCCTCCCGGAATACCGATGAGCAGTTCTTC
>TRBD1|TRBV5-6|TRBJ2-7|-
CASSFGTGGAFYPYEQYF
TGTGCCAGCAGCTTCGGGACAGGGGGGGCCTTCTATCCCTACGAGCAGTACTTC
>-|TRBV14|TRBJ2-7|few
CASSQDSLTNYEQYF
TGTGCCAGCAGCCAAGATAGCCTAACTAACTACGAGCAGTACTTC
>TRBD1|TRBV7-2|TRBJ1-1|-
CASRRTTGTGGVKAFF
TGTGCCAGCAGGCGGACTACCGGGACAGGGGGCGTAAAAGCTTTCTTT
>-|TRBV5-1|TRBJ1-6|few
CASSQDSLGSPLHF
TGCGCCAGCAGCCAGGACAGTTTGGGGTCACCCCTCCACTTT
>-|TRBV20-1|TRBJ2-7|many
CSARKLHYEQYF
TGCAGTGCTAGAAAGCTTCATTACGAGCAGTACTTC
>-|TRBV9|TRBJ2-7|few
CASSVEPTSYEQYF
TGTGCCAGCAGCGTAGAGCCAACTTCCTACGAGCAGTACTTC
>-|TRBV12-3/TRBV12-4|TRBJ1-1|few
CASISRTRNTEAFF
TGTGCCAGCATTAGCAGGACCCGGAACACTGAAGCTTTCTTT
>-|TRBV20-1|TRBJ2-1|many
CSAEERRGGSYNEQFF
TGCAGTGCAGAGGAAAGGAGGGGCGGCTCCTACAATGAGCAGTTCTTC
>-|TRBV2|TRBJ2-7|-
CASNLLGIRGFYEQYF
TGTGCCAGCAATTTGCTCGGGATAAGGGGATTCTACGAGCAGTACTTC
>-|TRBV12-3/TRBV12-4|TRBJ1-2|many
CASSLPNYGYTF
TGTGCCAGCAGTTTACCTAACTATGGCTACACCTTC
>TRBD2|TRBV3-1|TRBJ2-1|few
CASSLAGTSNEQFF
TGTGCCAGCAGCCTCGCCGGGACTAGCAATGAGCAGTTCTTC
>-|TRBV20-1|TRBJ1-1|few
CSAAQGTTEAFF
TGCAGTGCCGCACAGGGTACCACTGAAGCTTTCTTT
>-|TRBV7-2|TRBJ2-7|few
CASSLNVGYEQYF
TGTGCCAGCAGCTTAAATGTCGGCTACGAGCAGTACTTC
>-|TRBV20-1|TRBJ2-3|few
CSDHRRGTDTQYF
TGCAGCGATCACAGACGGGGCACAGATACGCAGTATTTT
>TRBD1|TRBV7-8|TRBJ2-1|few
CASSLTRQGPFF
TGTGCCAGCAGCTTAACGAGACAGGGCCCGTTCTTC
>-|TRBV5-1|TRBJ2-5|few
CASSRAGTEETQYF
TGCGCCAGCAGTCGGGCCGGGACTGAAGAGACCCAGTACTTC
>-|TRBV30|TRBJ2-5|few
CAWRDQQETQYF
TGTGCCTGGAGAGATCAGCAAGAGACCCAGTACTTC
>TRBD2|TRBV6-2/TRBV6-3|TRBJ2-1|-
CASSNGLAEYNEQFF
TGTGCCAGCAGTAACGGACTAGCGGAATACAATGAGCAGTTCTTC
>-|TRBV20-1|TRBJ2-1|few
CSASFSEDEQFF
TGCAGTGCTAGTTTTTCAGAGGATGAGCAGTTCTTC
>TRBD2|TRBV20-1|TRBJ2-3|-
CSARDRRLAVTDTQYF
TGCAGTGCTAGAGATCGGAGACTAGCGGTCACAGATACGCAGTATTTT
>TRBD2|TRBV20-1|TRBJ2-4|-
CSATRDYTDIQYF
TGCAGTGCAACCCGGGACTATACTGACATTCAGTACTTC
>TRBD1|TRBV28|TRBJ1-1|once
CASKGRGYWGTEAFF
TGTGCCAGCAAGGGCAGGGGGTATTGGGGGACTGAAGCTTTCTTT
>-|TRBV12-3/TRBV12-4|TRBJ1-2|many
CASSLNYYGYTF
TGTGCCAGCAGCCTGAATTACTATGGCTACACCTTC
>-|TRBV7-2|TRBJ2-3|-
CASSLGLARDTQYF
TGTGCCAGCAGCTTAGGACTGGCCCGGGATACGCAGTATTTT
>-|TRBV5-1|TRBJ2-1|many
CASSFWSYNEQFF
TGCGCCAGCAGCTTTTGGTCTTACAATGAGCAGTTCTTC
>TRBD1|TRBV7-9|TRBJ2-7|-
CASSLPGTGLGEQYF
TGTGCCAGCAGCTTACCCGGGACAGGGCTCGGCGAGCAGTACTTC
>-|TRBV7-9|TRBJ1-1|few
CASSLRGTTEAFF
TGTGCCAGCAGCCTCCGAGGGACCACTGAAGCTTTCTTT
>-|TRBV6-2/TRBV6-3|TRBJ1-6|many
CASSYSRSGGNSPLHF
TGTGCCAGCAGTTACTCGAGGTCGGGCGGGAATTCACCCCTCCACTTT
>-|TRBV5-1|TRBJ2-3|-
CASSLGLAGITDTQYF
TGCGCCAGCAGCTTGGGATTGGCGGGGATCACAGATACGCAGTATTTT
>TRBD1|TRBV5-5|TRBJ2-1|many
CASSFGTGIGEQFF
TGTGCCAGCAGCTTTGGGACAGGGATCGGTGAGCAGTTCTTC
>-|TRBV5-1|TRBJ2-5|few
CASSQRTGYLETQYF
TGCGCCAGCAGCCAACGAACAGGATACCTAGAGACCCAGTACTTC
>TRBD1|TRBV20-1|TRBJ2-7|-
CSARRVVQGAYEQYF
TGCAGTGCCCGGAGGGTAGTGCAGGGGGCTTACGAGCAGTACTTC
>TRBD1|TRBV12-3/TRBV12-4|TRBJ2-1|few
CASSLTGDYNEQFF
TGTGCCAGCAGTTTGACAGGGGACTACAATGAGCAGTTCTTC
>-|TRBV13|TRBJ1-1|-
CASSLRGSGDTEAFF
TGTGCCAGCAGCTTAAGGGGCAGCGGGGACACTGAAGCTTTCTTT
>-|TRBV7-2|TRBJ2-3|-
CASSLISGRPDTQYF
TGTGCCAGCAGCTTAATCAGCGGGCGGCCAGATACGCAGTATTTT
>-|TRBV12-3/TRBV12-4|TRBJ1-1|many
CASSISAGSAEAFF
TGTGCCAGCAGTATATCCGCAGGGTCGGCTGAAGCTTTCTTT